This is a list of T cell receptor beta chains from one sample in a study of T-cell memory formation after mild COVID-19. Via MiXCR, TCRdb re-called the 5' RACE reads, giving one row per CDR3 protein. Of a few hundred thousand distinct CDR3 sequences in the sample, approximately 20% were seen once. The specimen sequenced was PBMCs or a T cell subset sorted from them (not recorded which). These receptors came from a man younger than 30 who had mild COVID-19 (a few samples of this study predate the infection). Cell type and time point are not known. CDR3s include the opening cysteine and the closing phenylalanine or tryptophan. A D gene is named only where the DNA matches it firmly. Some rows have no size entry. The others give once, few or many, or a class for an expanded clone.

NA	TRBV5-6	few	TRBJ2-7	CASSSGVTFAYEQYF	TGTGCCAGCAGCTCCGGCGTGACATTTGCCTACGAGCAGTACTTC
TRBD2	TRBV24-1	NA	TRBJ2-2	CATSVFGGGLDTGELFF	TGTGCCACCAGTGTTTTCGGGGGGGGCCTTGACACCGGGGAGCTGTTTTTT
TRBD2	TRBV5-6	few	TRBJ2-3	CASSYSGGAADTQYF	TGTGCCAGCAGCTATAGCGGGGGGGCCGCAGATACGCAGTATTTT
TRBD2	TRBV6-1	few	TRBJ2-3	CATHSGGDADTQYF	TGTGCCACTCATAGCGGGGGGGATGCAGATACGCAGTATTTT
NA	TRBV24-1	NA	TRBJ2-3	CATSGTEETDTQYF	TGTGCCACCAGTGGGACAGAGGAAACAGATACGCAGTATTTT
TRBD2	TRBV12-5	few	TRBJ2-3	CASGFLAANTDTQYF	TGTGCTAGTGGCTTCCTAGCGGCTAACACAGATACGCAGTATTTT
NA	TRBV7-6	NA	TRBJ1-1	CASSSRMGSTEAFF	TGTGCCAGCAGCTCCCGGATGGGTAGCACTGAAGCTTTCTTT
NA	TRBV29-1	NA	TRBJ2-3	CSGRWRLSTDTQYF	TGCAGCGGGCGCTGGCGTCTAAGCACAGATACGCAGTATTTT
TRBD1	TRBV6-2/TRBV6-3	NA	TRBJ2-7	CASSRDRGWDEQYF	TGTGCCAGCAGCCGGGACAGGGGCTGGGACGAGCAGTACTTC
TRBD2	TRBV6-5	NA	TRBJ2-3	CASSYDLAVRDTQYF	TGTGCCAGCAGTTACGATCTAGCGGTCCGGGATACGCAGTATTTT
NA	TRBV20-1	few	TRBJ1-2	CSASLLQGTYGYTF	TGCAGTGCTAGTCTCCTACAGGGAACCTATGGCTACACCTTC
NA	TRBV6-2/TRBV6-3	NA	TRBJ2-1	CASSEKGLDEQFF	TGTGCCAGCAGTGAGAAGGGCTTAGATGAGCAGTTCTTC
NA	TRBV5-1	NA	TRBJ1-1	CASSLAGGRMNTEAFF	TGCGCCAGCAGCTTGGCCGGGGGACGGATGAACACTGAAGCTTTCTTT
NA	TRBV11-2	NA	TRBJ1-1	CASSLVGRHHTFF	TGTGCCAGCAGCTTAGTCGGGAGACACCACACTTTCTTT
TRBD1	TRBV6-5	NA	TRBJ1-2	CASSPDRGGTYGYTF	TGTGCCAGCAGTCCCGACAGGGGGGGCACCTATGGCTACACCTTC
TRBD1	TRBV20-1	few	TRBJ1-5	CSARTGDSNQPQHF	TGCAGTGCCAGGACAGGGGATAGCAATCAGCCCCAGCATTTT
TRBD2	TRBV10-2	few	TRBJ2-1	CASSDPRTFLAGRYNEQFF	TGCGCCAGCAGTGATCCCAGGACATTTCTAGCGGGGCGTTACAATGAGCAGTTCTTC
NA	TRBV5-1	few	TRBJ2-2	CASSLGTTYTGELFF	TGCGCCAGCAGCTTGGGGACAACTTACACCGGGGAGCTGTTTTTT
NA	TRBV4-1	many	TRBJ1-1	CASSQYTGKETEAFF	TGCGCCAGCAGCCAGTATACAGGGAAGGAAACTGAAGCTTTCTTT
NA	TRBV5-1	NA	TRBJ1-2	CASSLTVRTGLYGYTF	TGCGCCAGCAGCTTGACGGTTCGTACAGGCCTCTATGGCTACACCTTC